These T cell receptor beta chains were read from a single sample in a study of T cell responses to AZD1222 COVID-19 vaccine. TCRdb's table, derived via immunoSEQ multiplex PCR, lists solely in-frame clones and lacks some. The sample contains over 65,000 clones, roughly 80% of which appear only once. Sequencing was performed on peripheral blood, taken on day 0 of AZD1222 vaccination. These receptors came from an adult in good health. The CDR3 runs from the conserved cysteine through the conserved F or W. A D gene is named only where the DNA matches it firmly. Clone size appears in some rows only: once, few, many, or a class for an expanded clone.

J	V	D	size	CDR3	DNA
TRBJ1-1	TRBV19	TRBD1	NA	CASSIVGTGATNTEAFF	TGTGCCAGTAGTATAGTTGGGACAGGCGCTACGAACACTGAAGCTTTCTTT
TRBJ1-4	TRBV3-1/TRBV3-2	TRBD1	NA	CASSFGQGERNEKLFF	TGTGCCAGCAGCTTTGGACAGGGAGAAAGAAATGAAAAACTGTTTTTT
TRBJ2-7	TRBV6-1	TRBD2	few	CASSEATSGSWASEQYF	TGTGCCAGCAGTGAAGCGACTAGCGGGAGTTGGGCTAGTGAGCAGTACTTC
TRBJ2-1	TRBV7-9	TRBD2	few	CAVSGNYNEQFF	TGTGCCGTTAGCGGGAACTACAATGAGCAGTTCTTC
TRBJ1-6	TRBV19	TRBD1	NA	CASSMTGDDPLHF	TGTGCCAGTAGTATGACAGGGGACGATCCCCTCCACTTT
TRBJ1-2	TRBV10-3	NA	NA	CAISVQGGYGYTF	TGTGCCATCAGTGTGCAGGGAGGCTATGGCTACACCTTC
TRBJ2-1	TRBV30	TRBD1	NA	CAWSRGQSSYNEQFF	TGTGCCTGGAGTCGGGGACAGAGCTCCTACAATGAGCAGTTCTTC
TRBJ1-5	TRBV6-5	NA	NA	CASSRQEGPNQPQHF	TGTGCCAGCAGCAGACAGGAAGGGCCCAATCAGCCCCAGCATTTT
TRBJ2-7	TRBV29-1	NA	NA	CSATSGTEQYF	TGCAGCGCCACCTCAGGAACCGAGCAGTACTTC
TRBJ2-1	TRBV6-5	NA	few	CASSALGYDEQFF	TGTGCCAGCAGCGCCCTCGGGTACGATGAGCAGTTCTTC
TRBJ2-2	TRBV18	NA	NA	CASSPAGMRGYNTGELFF	TGTGCCAGCTCACCAGCAGGGATGAGGGGATACAACACCGGGGAGCTGTTTTTT
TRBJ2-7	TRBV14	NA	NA	CASSGTRTLEQYF	TGTGCCAGCTCCGGGACTCGTACCCTCGAGCAGTACTTC
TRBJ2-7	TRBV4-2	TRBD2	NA	CASSRGGSGGSSYEQYF	TGTGCCAGCAGCCGAGGGGGAAGCGGGGGGAGCTCCTACGAGCAGTACTTC
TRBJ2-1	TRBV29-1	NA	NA	CSVGLATGLREQFF	TGCAGCGTTGGGCTTGCGACAGGACTTCGTGAGCAGTTCTTC
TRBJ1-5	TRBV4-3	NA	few	CASSQDGWGNQPQHF	TGCGCCAGCAGCCAAGATGGATGGGGCAATCAGCCCCAGCATTTT
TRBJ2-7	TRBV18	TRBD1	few	CASSTGGQGIYEQYF	TGTGCCAGCTCAACGGGTGGACAGGGTATCTACGAGCAGTACTTC
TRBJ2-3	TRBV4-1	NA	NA	CASSQDRSQGVPDTQYF	TGCGCCAGCAGCCAAGATAGGTCCCAGGGAGTGCCAGATACGCAGTATTTT
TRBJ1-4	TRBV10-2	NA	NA	CASSDDEKLFF	TGCGCCAGCAGTGACGACGAAAAACTGTTTTTT
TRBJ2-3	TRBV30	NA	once	CALQWSGASTDTQYF	TGTGCCTTACAGTGGAGCGGAGCTAGCACAGATACGCAGTATTTT
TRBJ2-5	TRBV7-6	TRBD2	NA	CASSLNPSLAEETQYF	TGTGCCAGCAGCTTAAACCCCTCCCTAGCGGAAGAGACCCAGTACTTC
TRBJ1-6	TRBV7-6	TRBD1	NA	CASSPGQGKGNSPLHF	TGTGCCAGCAGCCCGGGACAGGGGAAGGGTAATTCACCCCTCCACTTT
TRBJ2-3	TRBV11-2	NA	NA	CASSFLISTDTQYF	TGTGCCAGCAGCTTCCTCATTAGCACAGATACGCAGTATTTT
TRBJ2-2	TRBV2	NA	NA	CASSARANTGELFF	TGTGCCAGCAGCGCCAGGGCGAACACCGGGGAGCTGTTTTTT
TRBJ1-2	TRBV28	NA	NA	CASSLRQADGYTF	TGTGCCAGCAGTTTAAGACAGGCGGATGGCTACACCTTC
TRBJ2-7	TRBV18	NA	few	CASSRAAGTYEQYF	TGTGCCAGCTCACGAGCGGCGGGGACCTACGAGCAGTACTTC
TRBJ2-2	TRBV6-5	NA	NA	CASSRALNTGELFF	TGTGCCAGCTCCAGGGCATTGAACACCGGGGAGCTGTTTTTT
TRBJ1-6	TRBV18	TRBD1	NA	CASSPLDRDANSPLHF	TGTGCCAGCTCACCCTTAGACAGGGATGCGAATTCACCCCTCCACTTT
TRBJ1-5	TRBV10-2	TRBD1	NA	CASGTGNQPQHF	TGCGCCAGCGGGACAGGCAATCAGCCCCAGCATTTT
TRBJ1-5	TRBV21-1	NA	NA	CASSKKIRGLAQPQHF	TGTGCCAGCAGCAAAAAGATCAGGGGTTTGGCTCAGCCCCAGCATTTT
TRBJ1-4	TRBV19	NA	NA	CASSPPIRGEKLFF	TGTGCCAGTAGTCCGCCCATTAGGGGTGAAAAACTGTTTTTT
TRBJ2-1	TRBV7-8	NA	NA	CASSWNQIDEQFF	TGTGCCAGCAGCTGGAACCAGATCGATGAGCAGTTCTTC
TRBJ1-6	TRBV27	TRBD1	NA	CASATGGYSYNSPLHF	TGTGCCAGCGCGACAGGGGGCTACTCCTATAATTCACCCCTCCACTTT
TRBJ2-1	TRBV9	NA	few	CASSVAYNEQFF	TGTGCCAGCAGCGTCGCCTACAATGAGCAGTTCTTC
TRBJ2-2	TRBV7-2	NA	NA	CASSLNPGTVMGELFF	TGTGCCAGCAGTTTGAACCCCGGGACGGTTATGGGGGAGCTGTTTTTT
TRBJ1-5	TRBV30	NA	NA	CAWRETNQPQHF	TGTGCCTGGAGAGAGACAAATCAGCCCCAGCATTTT
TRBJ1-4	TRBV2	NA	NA	CASMRGKLFF	TGTGCCAGCATGAGGGGGAAACTGTTTTTT
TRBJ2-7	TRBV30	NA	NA	CAWKQMSEQYF	TGTGCCTGGAAGCAAATGAGCGAGCAGTACTTC
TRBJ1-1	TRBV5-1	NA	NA	CASSLDRSNTEAFF	TGCGCCAGCAGCTTGGACCGCTCGAACACTGAAGCTTTCTTT
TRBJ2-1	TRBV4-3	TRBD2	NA	CASSQDLAGSSYNEQFF	TGCGCCAGCAGCCAAGATCTAGCGGGAAGCTCCTACAATGAGCAGTTCTTC